This TCR beta chain was profiled in a study of ipilimumab plus nivolumab after autologous stem cell transplantation. Germline CDR1 is MNHNS and CDR2 is SASEGT. V was cut by 4 bases and J by 8 bases, with 17 bases left in between. CDR3 size: 14 residues. Using immunoSEQ multiplex PCR, the repertoire was profiled, and TCRdb retains in-frame clones only, with some absent. The sample has tens of thousands of clones; 83% are singletons. This clone was seen more than once but under ten times. The source is a male donor with diffuse large B-cell lymphoma. The V call is TRBV6-1, the J call TRBJ1-2; D gene unclear. Source: PBMCs, taken in a trial of ipilimumab plus nivolumab as post-transplant consolidation. The CDR3 protein is CASSVLQDFVGYTF. The CDR3 DNA follows: TGTGCCAGCAGTGTACTTCAGGACTTCGTCGGCTACACCTTC.